Included here is one T cell receptor (beta chain) sequence, with context. The antigen remains undetermined. The sample is drawn from a study of radiation and T cells in renal cell carcinoma. Study-level points and caveats: From baseline, blood top tumor clonotypes peaked at 2 weeks post-radiation.

V shed 7 bases and J shed 4 bases, with 8 bases lying between them. Germline CDR1 LNHDA, CDR2 SQIVND (reference sequence). CDR3 length equals 12 residues. Using immunoSEQ multiplex PCR, the repertoire was profiled, and TCRdb retains in-frame clones only, with some absent. The sample carries about 150,000 clones, approximately 86% recorded once. Documented time point: blood 2 weeks post-SBRT. Treatment denoted: 15 Gy SBRT to primary tumor, nephrectomy 4 weeks later. Radiation-treated patients gave blood at baseline, week 2 and week 4. The chain couples TRBV19 to TRBJ1-5, with D possibly matching TRBD1 (6 bases). The receptor's source is a woman aged 50 to 60 with renal cell carcinoma. Specimen: blood, collected from a patient whose treatment included radiotherapy and nephrectomy. CDR3 in amino acids: CASTTGNQPQHF. The CDR3 DNA sequence: TGTGCCAGTACGACAGGTAATCAGCCCCAGCATTTT.